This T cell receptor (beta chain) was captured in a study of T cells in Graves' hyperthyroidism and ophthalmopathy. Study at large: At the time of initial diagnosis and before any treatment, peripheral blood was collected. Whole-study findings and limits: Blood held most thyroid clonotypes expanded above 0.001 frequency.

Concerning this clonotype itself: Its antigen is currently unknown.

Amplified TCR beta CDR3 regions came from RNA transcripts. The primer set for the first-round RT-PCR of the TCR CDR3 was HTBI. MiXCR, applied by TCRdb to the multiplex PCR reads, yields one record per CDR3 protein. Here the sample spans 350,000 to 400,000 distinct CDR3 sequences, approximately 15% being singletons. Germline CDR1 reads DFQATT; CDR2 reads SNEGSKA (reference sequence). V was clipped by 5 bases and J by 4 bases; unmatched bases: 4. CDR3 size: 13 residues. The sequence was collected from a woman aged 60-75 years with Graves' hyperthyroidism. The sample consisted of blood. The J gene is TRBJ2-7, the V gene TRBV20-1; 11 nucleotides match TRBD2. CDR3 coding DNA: TGCAGTGCTTCGGGACTAGCGGAATACGAGCAGTACTTC. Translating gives CSASGLAEYEQYF.